These 24 T cell receptor beta chains were sequenced from one sample in a study of OX40 agonist ivuxolimab in advanced cancers. Using immunoSEQ multiplex PCR, the repertoire was profiled, and TCRdb retains in-frame clones only, with some absent. The sample lists tens of thousands of clones, 90% to 95% seen once, with 1.5% to 2% in the top ten. The source material was CD4+ or CD8+ T cells sorted from blood, sampled in a trial of the OX40 agonist ivuxolimab. Every receptor here comes from an adult with an advanced solid tumor such as melanoma, head and neck, liver or kidney cancer.

As concerns this clone: Other DNA sequences in this sample translate to the same CDR3. The V and J genes are TRBV18 and TRBJ1-2, with D possibly being TRBD1 (5 bases). The CDR3 has 13 residues. V was cut by 6 bases and J by 3 bases, with 11 bases left in between. Germline values: CDR1 KGHSH, CDR2 LQKENI. The CDR3 protein is CASSSGTDYGYTF. The CDR3 coding sequence is TGTGCCAGCTCGTCCGGGACCGACTATGGCTACACCTTC.

The V gene is TRBV10-3, the J gene TRBJ2-3, with D hard to call. The CDR3 runs to 14 residues. V shed 2 bases and J shed 2 bases, with 8 bases lying between them. CDR1 and CDR2 (germline): ENHRY, SYGVKD. For the CDR3, the DNA is TGTGCCATCAGTGAGCAATGGGCCACAGATACGCAGTATTTT. Amino acid sequence: CAISEQWATDTQYF.

This clone appeared a single time. The J gene is TRBJ2-1, the V gene TRBV10-3; TRBD1 or TRBD2 may be the D gene (5 bases each). This CDR3 is built from 16 residues. Germline CDR1 reads ENHRY; CDR2 reads SYGVKD. Trimming stripped 6 bases from V and 9 bases from J, with 24 bases between. The CDR3 nucleotides read TGTGCCATCAGGGGGGTAGTCGAGTTAACGGGTGGTGAGCAGTTCTTC. It specifies CAIRGVVELTGGEQFF.

The chain links TRBV21-1 to TRBJ2-2. TRBV21-1 is shown as a pseudogene. CDR3 length: 16 residues. The CDR3 here is CASSKGTARHTGELFF. CDR3 in DNA: TGTGCCAGCAGCAAAGGGACCGCTCGTCACACCGGGGAGCTGTTTTTT.

This clone was picked up a small number of times. Other nucleotide sequences from this sample produce the same CDR3. V gene TRBV7-2 combines with J gene TRBJ1-5; D might be TRBD1 (5 bases). The CDR3 sequence is 17 residues long. CDR1 is SGHTA, CDR2 FQGNSA, per germline. Trimming cost V 0 bases and J 3 bases, with 15 bases left between them. In nucleotides, the CDR3 is TGTGCCAGCAGCTTAGCGCTTGGCGACAGAGTCAATCAGCCCCAGCATTTT. Translating it yields CASSLALGDRVNQPQHF. Variable domain in full (rest from reference TRBV7-2 and TRBJ1-5): GAGVSQSPSNKVTEKGKDVELRCDPISGHTALYWYRQSLGQGLEFLIYFQGNSAPDKSGLPSDRFSAERTGGSVSTLTIQRTQQEDSAVYLCASSLALGDRVNQPQHFGDGTRLSIL.

V and J are TRBV2 and TRBJ2-5; TRBD1 might be the D (5 bases). Trimming removed 7 bases at V and 5 bases at J, with 11 bases between. CDR3 length: 12 residues. Germline CDR1 is SNHLY and CDR2 is FYNNEI. CDR3 in DNA: TGTGCCAGCACGAAGGGGCCCGAGACCCAGTACTTC. Translating gives CASTKGPETQYF.

This rearrangement joins TRBV28 to TRBJ1-5; no reliable D call. This CDR3 is 13 amino acids long. V lost 7 bases, J lost 1 base, and 8 bases lay in between. The germline CDR1 and CDR2 sequences are MDHEN and SYDVKM. CDR3 in amino acids: CASMTRSNQPQHF. The CDR3 DNA reads as TGTGCCAGCATGACGAGAAGCAATCAGCCCCAGCATTTT.

V gene TRBV11-1 combines with J gene TRBJ2-7; TRBD1 matches 7 bases. The CDR3 consists of 14 residues. The germline CDR1 and CDR2 sequences are SGHAT and FQDESV (reference sequence). The V and J ends lost 3 bases and 3 bases, in that order; junction bases with no gene match: 5. CDR3 sequence (DNA): TGTGCCAGCAGCTTTATGACAGGGAACTACGAGCAGTACTTC. Amino acids: CASSFMTGNYEQYF.

The chain uses TRBV7-6 and TRBJ2-2, with TRBD2 identical over 8 bases. CDR3 length: 15 amino acids. V lost 5 bases, J lost 4 bases, and 6 bases stayed unmatched. Germline V CDR1 and CDR2: SGHVS, FNYEAQ. The DNA for the CDR3 is TGTGCCAGCAGCCTCACTACTAGCGGCACCGGGGAGCTGTTTTTT. This sequence encodes CASSLTTSGTGELFF.

This clone occurred a few times. The chain has TRBV5-1 and TRBJ2-7; D remains unclear. The ends were cut back, 0 bases at V and 5 bases at J, with 12 bases in the middle. Germline V gene data show CDR1 as SGHRS and CDR2 as YFSETQ. This CDR3 comprises 14 residues. The CDR3 sequence is CASSLDGRWDEQYF. DNA of the CDR3: TGCGCCAGCAGCTTGGACGGCCGCTGGGACGAGCAGTACTTC.

This chain uses TRBV19 with TRBJ2-5, with TRBD1 identical over 8 bases. V gave up 6 bases and J gave up 3 bases; unmatched junction bases: 9. CDR1 is LNHDA and CDR2 is SQIVND in the germline V gene (reference sequence). This CDR3 has 15 residues. The CDR3 bases are TGTGCCAGTAGAGACCTGCAGGGGGCCAAAGAGACCCAGTACTTC. Residues: CASRDLQGAKETQYF.

Note on this clone: In the same sample, other DNA sequences code for this CDR3. This chain links TRBV2 with TRBJ2-5, with D perhaps matching TRBD2 (6 bases). Trimming left V 4 bases short and J 4 bases short, with 16 bases between. Germline values: CDR1 SNHLY, CDR2 FYNNEI. This CDR3 spans 15 amino acids. The CDR3 nucleotides are TGTGCCAGCAGTGCTCGAGGCGGGAATATAGAGACCCAGTACTTC. Translating gives CASSARGGNIETQYF.

This rearrangement joins TRBV5-4 to TRBJ2-3; 7 bases map to TRBD1. This CDR3 spans 14 amino acids. The V gene end was trimmed by 4 bases and the J gene end by 5 bases; junction bases not matched to a gene: 7. Germline V gene data show CDR1 as SGHNT and CDR2 as YYREEE (reference sequence). In DNA, the CDR3 is TGTGCCAGCAGCCCGACAGGGTCGCTAGATACGCAGTATTTT. Translation: CASSPTGSLDTQYF.

This chain connects TRBV19 to TRBJ2-1, with 10 bases aligning to TRBD2. Unmatched junction bases numbered 10, after V lost 5 bases and J lost 3 bases. Germline-derived CDR1 and CDR2 are LNHDA and SQIVND (reference sequence). The CDR3 totals 17 residues. The CDR3 region has the DNA TGTGCCAGTAGTGCCCCTCCTCTAGCGGGGGTCTACAATGAGCAGTTCTTC. It is translated as CASSAPPLAGVYNEQFF.

V and J are TRBV27 and TRBJ1-2; D unresolved. V lost 5 bases and J lost 8, with 15 bases in between. Germline V gene sequence: CDR1 MNHEY, CDR2 SMNVEV (reference sequence). There are 13 residues in the CDR3. The CDR3 here is CASSLTRGGGYTF. CDR3 DNA sequence: TGTGCCAGCAGTCTTACTCGAGGCGGCGGCTACACCTTC.

This clone has only one observation. The chain links TRBV21-1 to TRBJ2-1; the table names TRBD1, a call not compared with the DNA. TRBV21-1 is labeled a pseudogene. This CDR3 contains 14 residues. The CDR3 here is CASKMAGGRNEQFF. In nucleotides, the CDR3 is TGTGCCAGTAAGATGGCAGGGGGTCGGAATGAGCAGTTCTTC.

This chain uses TRBV5-6 with TRBJ2-1, with 8 bases fitting TRBD1. The CDR3 runs to 16 residues. With 4 bases clipped from V and 1 base from J, the junction kept 7 bases outside the gene matches. CDR1 is SGHDT and CDR2 is YYEEEE in the germline V gene. Written as DNA, the CDR3 is TGTGCCAGCAGCGACGGGACAGGAGTATCCTACAATGAGCAGTTCTTC. Protein: CASSDGTGVSYNEQFF.

This chain connects TRBV5-1 to TRBJ1-4, with D maybe TRBD1 (6 bases). V was clipped by 4 bases and J by 4 bases, with 14 bases between them. This CDR3 region has 15 residues. CDR1 SGHRS and CDR2 YFSETQ come from the germline V gene. The CDR3 DNA sequence: TGCGCCAGCAGCGCACGGGGACATGGTAATGAAAAACTGTTTTTT. It specifies CASSARGHGNEKLFF.

This chain uses TRBV30 with TRBJ2-2; a possible D gene is TRBD1 (7 bases). There are 13 residues in the CDR3. In germline, CDR1 is GTSNPN, CDR2 SVGIG (reference sequence). Trimming left V 5 bases short and J 4 bases short, with 11 bases between. DNA of the CDR3: TGTGCCTGGGATCAGGGGGGCACCGGGGAGCTGTTTTTT. It translates to CAWDQGGTGELFF. The full variable domain, in which reference TRBV30 and TRBJ2-2 provide the parts outside the CDR3, is SQTIHQWPATLVQPVGSPLSLECTVEGTSNPNLYWYRQAAGRGLQLLFYSVGIGQISSEVPQNLSASRPQDRQFILSSKKLLLSDSGFYLCAWDQGGTGELFFGEGSRLTVL.

The rearrangement joins TRBV28 to TRBJ2-7; D call uncertain. The CDR3 totals 12 residues. V was pared by 2 bases and J by 4 bases, with 6 bases between. Germline CDR1 and CDR2: MDHEN and SYDVKM. Here the CDR3 DNA reads TGTGCCAGCAGTTTAGTAGGTTACGAGCAGTACTTC. This gives the protein CASSLVGYEQYF. Full variable domain (outside the CDR3, taken from reference TRBV28 and TRBJ2-7): DVKVTQSSRYLVKRTGEKVFLECVQDMDHENMFWYRQDPGLGLRLIYFSYDVKMKEKGDIPEGYSVSREKKERFSLILESASTNQTSMYLCASSLVGYEQYFGPGTRLTVT.

CDR3 amino acids: CASSLTGGSNYGYTF. The CDR3, as DNA: TGTGCCAGCAGCTTGACTGGAGGGTCAAACTATGGCTACACCTTC. V is TRBV5-5 and J is TRBJ1-2; D gene unclear. The germline gives CDR1 SGHKS, CDR2 YYEKEE (reference sequence). The CDR3 sequence is 15 residues long. Trimming removed 1 base at V and 2 bases at J, with 12 bases between.

V and J are TRBV19 and TRBJ1-5; 8 nucleotides line up with TRBD1. The CDR3 contains 14 residues. Germline trimming cut 5 bases from V and 2 bases from J; bases unmatched to any gene: 2. Per germline, CDR1 LNHDA and CDR2 SQIVND (reference sequence). The DNA for the CDR3 is TGTGCCAGTAGTGGACAGGGAGGCAATCAGCCCCAGCATTTT. Translated, it gives CASSGQGGNQPQHF. Combining the CDR3 with reference TRBV19 and TRBJ1-5 gives the whole variable domain DGGITQSPKYLFRKEGQNVTLSCEQNLNHDAMYWYRQDPGQGLRLIYYSQIVNDFQKGDIAEGYSVSREKKESFPLTVTSAQKNPTAFYLCASSGQGGNQPQHFGDGTRLSIL.

V gene TRBV7-3 combines with J gene TRBJ2-7; D is perhaps TRBD1 or TRBD2 (6 bases each). The CDR3 length is 15 residues. Germline V CDR1 and CDR2: SGHTA, FQGTGA. V was shortened by 1 base and J by 4 bases, with 14 bases between the two germline ends. As DNA, the CDR3 is TGTGCCAGCAGCTTAAACGGGGGCCAGGAATACGAGCAGTACTTC. It translates to CASSLNGGQEYEQYF.

The chain employs TRBV5-4 and TRBJ2-5, with D possibly being TRBD1 or TRBD2 (5 bases each). The CDR3 is 14 amino acids. Trimming took 4 bases from V and 1 from J, leaving 11 bases between them. CDR1 is SGHNT, CDR2 YYREEE, per germline (reference sequence). CDR3 protein: CASSPGTGQETQYF. CDR3 sequence (DNA): TGTGCCAGCAGCCCGGGGACGGGCCAAGAGACCCAGTACTTC.